The 13 T cell receptor beta chains listed next were all sequenced from one sample in a study of post-analysis software for immune sequencing data. Unique molecular identifiers had been added to the TCR beta cDNA libraries. Each CDR3 protein gets one entry after TCRdb re-called the PCR reads with MiXCR. The data contain more than 450,000 distinct CDR3 sequences, around 36% of them seen just once; the ten biggest clones take up around 6%. Their antigens remain unidentified. Study-level findings and limits: There were roughly five TRBV segments more frequent in patients than controls, and TRBV5-6, TRBV5-1 and TRBV20-1 were among them.

The source material was blood. The receptors were sampled from a girl aged 2 to 17 with multiple sclerosis.

This chain connects TRBV6-1 to TRBJ2-7; 7 positions agree with TRBD2. V trimming: 6 bases; J trimming: 7 bases; junction bases outside the gene matches: 6. The germline V gene encodes CDR1 MNHNS and CDR2 SASEGT. The CDR3 extends over 12 amino acids. DNA for the CDR3: TGTGCCAGCAGGGGAGGGGCGGGTGAGCAGTACTTC. Protein sequence: CASRGGAGEQYF.

The rearrangement links TRBV11-2 to TRBJ2-5; D is ambiguous. V was pared by 0 bases and J by 4 bases, with 12 bases between. CDR3 size: 15 residues. Germline loops: CDR1 SGHAT, CDR2 FQNNGV. The CDR3 sequence is CASSLDQSPGETQYF. CDR3 DNA sequence: TGTGCCAGCAGCTTAGATCAGAGCCCGGGAGAGACCCAGTACTTC. Based on the CDR3 plus reference TRBV11-2 and TRBJ2-5, the full variable domain is EAGVAQSPRYKIIEKRQSVAFWCNPISGHATLYWYQQILGQGPKLLIQFQNNGVVDDSQLPKDRFSAERLKGVDSTLKIQPAKLEDSAVYLCASSLDQSPGETQYFGPGTRLLVL.

This clonotype turned up a few times. J is TRBJ1-1 and V is TRBV20-1; possible D gene TRBD1, 6 bases. The germline V and J ends were trimmed by 4 bases and 11 bases, with 20 bases remaining between them. CDR1 is DFQATT, CDR2 SNEGSKA, per germline (reference sequence). The CDR3 length is 13 residues. The CDR3 DNA reads as TGCAGTGCTATGGAACAGGGAATTGATGCGGCTTTCTTT. As protein: CSAMEQGIDAAFF.

This clonotype was observed a few times. This chain connects TRBV29-1 to TRBJ2-1; possibly TRBD1 or TRBD2 for D (5 bases each). Germline V lookup: CDR1 SQVTM, CDR2 ANQGSEA. V was pared by 4 bases and J by 9 bases, with 10 bases between. CDR3 length: 11 amino acids. CDR3 residues: CSVGGSGEQFF. Here the CDR3 DNA reads TGCAGCGTTGGGGGGAGCGGTGAGCAGTTCTTC.

This chain links TRBV20-1 with TRBJ2-5; the D gene could be TRBD1 or TRBD2 (5 bases each). Between the trimmed V and J ends, which lost 3 bases and 5 bases, there was a span of 16 bases. The CDR3 runs 14 residues. CDR1 DFQATT and CDR2 SNEGSKA come from the germline V gene (reference sequence). For the CDR3, the DNA is TGCAGTGCTAGGGTCCCGGGGCCCAGGGAGACCCAGTACTTC. Amino acid sequence: CSARVPGPRETQYF.

As concerns this clonotype: This CDR3 fails to terminate in the conserved phenylalanine or tryptophan, so it likely reflects a read error. V gene TRBV29-1 combines with J gene TRBJ2-3; D is perhaps TRBD1 (5 bases). V gave up 6 bases and J gave up 7 bases, with 17 bases separating them. The CDR3 totals 13 residues. Germline V lookup: CDR1 SQVTM, CDR2 ANQGSEA. The CDR3 is CSVFGRQSNTQYL. CDR3 coding DNA: TGCAGCGTCTTTGGCAGACAGTCAAATACGCAGTATTTG.

The chain uses TRBV29-1 and TRBJ2-1; D unclear. This CDR3 contains 9 residues. Germline CDR1 reads SQVTM; CDR2 reads ANQGSEA. Trimming stripped 4 bases from V and 12 bases from J, with 7 bases between. The CDR3 region is CSVGDSQFF. The CDR3 DNA follows: TGCAGCGTTGGAGACTCGCAGTTCTTC.

This clonotype appeared a few times. The chain joins TRBV9 to TRBJ2-5, with TRBD1 identical over 9 bases. The CDR3 consists of 14 residues. With 4 bases clipped from V and 4 bases from J, the junction kept 5 bases outside the gene matches. Per germline, CDR1 SGDLS and CDR2 YYNGEE. The CDR3 coding sequence is TGTGCCAGCAGCCAGGACAGGGGCGCAGAGACCCAGTACTTC. Translated, it gives CASSQDRGAETQYF.

The rearrangement uses TRBV18 and TRBJ2-3; maybe TRBD1 (7 bases). Germline CDR1 and CDR2: KGHSH and LQKENI. V gave up 6 bases and J gave up 4 bases, with 14 bases separating them. This CDR3 spans 14 amino acids. CDR3 protein: CASSPTRGADTQYF. Here the CDR3 DNA reads TGTGCCAGCTCGCCGACCAGGGGGGCAGATACGCAGTATTTT.

This clonotype appeared once. The chain joins TRBV6-1 to TRBJ1-2, with 8 bases identical to TRBD1. With 7 bases clipped from V and 2 bases from J, the junction kept 12 bases outside the gene matches. The germline V gene has CDR1 MNHNS and CDR2 SASEGT. The CDR3 contains 16 residues. The CDR3 sequence is CASMERTGTSNYGYTF. The CDR3 nucleotides read TGTGCCAGCATGGAGCGGACAGGGACTTCAAACTATGGCTACACCTTC.

In its sample, this clonotype was seen a few times. V usage is TRBV9 and J usage is TRBJ1-2; 11 bases line up with TRBD1. Germline trimming cut 0 bases from V and 5 bases from J; bases unmatched to any gene: 9. CDR1 and CDR2 from the germline V gene are SGDLS and YYNGEE. The CDR3 totals 17 residues. This CDR3 is CASSVATGQGASYGYTF. CDR3 in DNA: TGTGCCAGCAGCGTAGCTACCGGACAGGGGGCTTCATATGGCTACACCTTC.

Here the CDR3 DNA reads TGTGCCAGCAGTTACCCCTCCGTCAGAGAAGCGAACACCGGGGAGCTGTTTTTT. Its protein is CASSYPSVREANTGELFF. The chain employs TRBV6-5 and TRBJ2-2; no clear D gene. The CDR3 runs to 18 residues. Per the germline V gene, CDR1 is MNHEY and CDR2 is SVGAGI. V lost 2 bases and J lost 0, with 16 bases in between.

This clonotype was seen more than once but under ten times. V is TRBV29-1 and J is TRBJ2-3, with D uncertain. The CDR3 runs to 16 residues. Per the germline V gene, CDR1 is SQVTM and CDR2 is ANQGSEA. V lost 7 bases, J lost 4 bases, and 24 bases lay in between. In DNA, the CDR3 is TGCAGCGCCGCGACCCTGGTAACTTCGAACGCAGATACGCAGTATTTT. It specifies CSAATLVTSNADTQYF.